This T cell receptor (beta chain) was identified during a study of blood T cells in healthy people across ages. CDR1 is SGHTA and CDR2 is FQGNSA in the germline V gene. V lost 2 bases, J lost 4 bases, and 14 bases lay in between. This CDR3 has 15 residues. The second PCR ran 7 to 11 cycles with a sample-barcoded 5' primer and J-beta primers. TCRdb re-analysed the 5' RACE reads in MiXCR, keeping a single row per CDR3 protein. Of roughly 830,000 distinct CDR3 sequences listed, approximately 67% are singletons. The clonotype originates from a man aged 25 to 40 in good health. The genes are TRBV7-2 and TRBJ1-1; D not certain. Source material: blood. The CDR3 nucleotides read TGTGCCAGCAGCTTAAATCCGGGCCGGTCCACTGAAGCTTTCTTT. This translates into CASSLNPGRSTEAFF.